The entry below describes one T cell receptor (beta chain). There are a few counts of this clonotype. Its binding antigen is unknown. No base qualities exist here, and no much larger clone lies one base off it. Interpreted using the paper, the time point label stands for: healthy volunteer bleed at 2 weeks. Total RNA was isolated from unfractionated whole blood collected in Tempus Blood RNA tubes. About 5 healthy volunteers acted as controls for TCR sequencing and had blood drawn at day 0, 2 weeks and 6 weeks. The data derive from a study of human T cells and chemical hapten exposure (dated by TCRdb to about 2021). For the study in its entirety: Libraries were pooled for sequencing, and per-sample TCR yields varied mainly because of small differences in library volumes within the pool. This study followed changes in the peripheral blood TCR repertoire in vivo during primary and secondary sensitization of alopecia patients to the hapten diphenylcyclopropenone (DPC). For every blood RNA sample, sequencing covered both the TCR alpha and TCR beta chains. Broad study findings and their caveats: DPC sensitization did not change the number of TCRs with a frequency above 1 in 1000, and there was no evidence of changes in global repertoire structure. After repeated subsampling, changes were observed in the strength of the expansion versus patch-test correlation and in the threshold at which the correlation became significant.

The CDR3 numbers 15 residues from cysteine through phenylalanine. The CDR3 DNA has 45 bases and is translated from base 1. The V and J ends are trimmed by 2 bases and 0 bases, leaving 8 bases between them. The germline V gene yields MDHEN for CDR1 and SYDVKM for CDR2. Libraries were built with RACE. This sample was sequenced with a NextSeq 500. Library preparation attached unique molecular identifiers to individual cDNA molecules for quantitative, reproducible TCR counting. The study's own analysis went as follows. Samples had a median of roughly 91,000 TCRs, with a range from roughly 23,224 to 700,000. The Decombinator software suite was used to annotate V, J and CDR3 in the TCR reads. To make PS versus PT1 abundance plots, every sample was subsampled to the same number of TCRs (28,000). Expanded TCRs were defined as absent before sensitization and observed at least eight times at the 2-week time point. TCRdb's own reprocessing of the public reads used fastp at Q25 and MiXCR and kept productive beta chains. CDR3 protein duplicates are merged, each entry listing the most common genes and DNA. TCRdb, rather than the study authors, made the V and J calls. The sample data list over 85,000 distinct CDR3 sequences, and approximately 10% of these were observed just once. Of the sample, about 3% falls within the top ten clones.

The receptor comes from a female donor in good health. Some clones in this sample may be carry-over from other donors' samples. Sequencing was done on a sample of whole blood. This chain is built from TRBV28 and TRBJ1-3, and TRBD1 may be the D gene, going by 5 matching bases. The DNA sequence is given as TGTGCCAGCAGTTTACGACAGTTCTCTGGAAACACCATATATTTT. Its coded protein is CASSLRQFSGNTIYF.